This T cell receptor beta chain was identified in a study of shared clonotypes between healthy human individuals. The naive CD8 fraction comprised CD45RO-negative cells positively selected for CCR7 and excluded terminally differentiated effector memory CD45RA+ cells. This clone was picked up one time. Its antigen is still unknown. The CDR3 sequence is 15 residues long. Germline V gives CDR1 MNHEY, CDR2 SMNVEV (reference sequence). The V segment lost 0 bases and the J segment 1 base; nucleotides outside the gene matches: 3. General observations from the study: Only blood was sampled, and tissue TCR repertoires likely differ from blood ones.

TCRdb keeps only in-frame clones here, not all; method: immunoSEQ multiplex PCR. In the table there are over 2 million clones, roughly 95% of which are singletons. This receptor was obtained from a man between 18 and 29 years old in good health. The rearrangement uses TRBV27 and TRBJ2-7; TRBD1 aligns across 7 bases. The sample consisted of naive CD8+ T cells sorted from blood. The CDR3, as DNA: TGTGCCAGCAGTTTATCGTGGGACAGTTCCTACGAGCAGTACTTC. Encoded protein: CASSLSWDSSYEQYF.